One and the same sample provided the 23 T cell receptor beta chains below, sequenced in a study of chemoradiotherapy in HPV16-positive cancers (dated by TCRdb to 2022 to 2024). The method was the immunoSEQ multiplex PCR assay. Entries here come from immuneACCESS through TCRdb and include only in-frame sequences with V and J called. Some clones fail to appear in such tables; in the studies checked, an unresolved V gene covers under half of the shortfall, and the cause of the remainder is unknown. The sample has 12,000 or so clones on record, around 80% of them singletons. The ten largest clones add up to under 1.2% of the sample. This specimen was collected from a patient who underwent chemoradiotherapy. These receptors all stem from a human donor with HPV-associated anogenital cancer.

This clone was counted only a few times. V is TRBV28 and J is TRBJ2-7, with D possibly TRBD2 on 6 matching bases. The germline V gene has CDR1 MDHEN and CDR2 SYDVKM. The CDR3 is 14 amino acids. Deletions cut 2 bases from V and 3 bases from J, with 11 bases between. The CDR3 DNA reads TGTGCCAGCAGTTTAGAAAGGAGGGGCTACGAGCAGTACTTC. Residues: CASSLERRGYEQYF.

The chain links TRBV11-2 to TRBJ1-1, with 8 bases matching TRBD1. Germline V gene sequence: CDR1 SGHAT, CDR2 FQNNGV. The CDR3 spans 15 residues. The J segment lost 1 base and the V segment lost 9 bases, leaving 10 bases of the junction unmatched. The CDR3 spells CASNRQGMENTEAFF. DNA of the CDR3: TGTGCCAGTAACCGACAGGGGATGGAGAACACTGAAGCTTTCTTT.

The CDR3 DNA reads as TGCGCCAGCAGCCTCACCGGGACAGGCAACACTGAAGCTTTCTTT. This translates into CASSLTGTGNTEAFF. The V and J genes are TRBV5-1 and TRBJ1-1; 8 bases agree with TRBD1. This CDR3 is built from 15 residues. The junction had 7 bases not matched to a gene; V was cut back by 4 bases and J by 2 bases. In germline, CDR1 is SGHRS, CDR2 YFSETQ.

This clone was seen just once. The CDR3 loop reads CASSLGDTQYF. For the CDR3, the DNA is TGCGCCAGCAGCCTAGGCGATACGCAGTATTTT. The chain employs TRBV5-1 and TRBJ2-3; D unclear. In germline, CDR1 is SGHRS, CDR2 YFSETQ. The CDR3 consists of 11 residues. V was pared by 4 bases and J by 6 bases, with 6 bases between.

The chain is built from TRBV27 and TRBJ1-2, with TRBD1 matching over 7 bases. The CDR3 totals 13 residues. Germline trimming cut 5 bases from V and 8 bases from J; bases unmatched to any gene: 8. Germline values: CDR1 MNHEY, CDR2 SMNVEV (reference sequence). In DNA, the CDR3 is TGTGCCAGCAGTATTGACAGGGTCCGAGGCTACACCTTC. This sequence encodes CASSIDRVRGYTF.

This clone was recorded a few times. The rearrangement joins TRBV5-6 to TRBJ2-5; D remains ambiguous. This CDR3 is 13 amino acids long. Per the germline V gene, CDR1 is SGHDT and CDR2 is YYEEEE. Trimming pared 2 bases from V and 3 bases from J, leaving 8 bases between. The CDR3 DNA is TGTGCCAGCAGCTTACCCCCAGAAGAGACCCAGTACTTC. Protein product: CASSLPPEETQYF. The full variable domain, in which reference TRBV5-6 and TRBJ2-5 provide the parts outside the CDR3, is DAGVTQSPTHLIKTRGQQVTLRCSPKSGHDTVSWYQQALGQGPQFIFQYYEEEERQRGNFPDRFSGHQFPNYSSELNVNALLLGDSALYLCASSLPPEETQYFGPGTRLLVL.

This clone was detected only a few times. The CDR3 DNA sequence: TGTGCCAGCAGCCCAGGGGTGAATGAAAAACTGTTTTTT. It translates to CASSPGVNEKLFF. The J gene is TRBJ1-4, the V gene TRBV7-3; tentative D call: TRBD1 (6 bases). V was cut by 5 bases and J by 5 bases, with 9 bases left in between. Germline CDR1 and CDR2: SGHTA and FQGTGA. This CDR3 is 13 amino acids long.

The gene calls are TRBV2 and TRBJ2-1; 13 nucleotides line up with TRBD2. Trimming at V came to 6 bases and at J to 5 bases, leaving 7 bases not matched to a gene. Germline CDR1 is SNHLY and CDR2 is FYNNEI. The CDR3 runs to 16 residues. The CDR3 DNA follows: TGTGCCAGCAGCCTACAACTAGCGGGGGGGAACAATGAGCAGTTCTTC. It encodes CASSLQLAGGNNEQFF.

The chain links TRBV20-1 to TRBJ2-5; D is unclear. V lost 7 bases and J 4 bases, leaving 10 bases between the germline ends. Germline V CDR1 and CDR2: DFQATT, SNEGSKA (reference sequence). This CDR3 comprises 11 residues. The CDR3 loop reads CSVLDRETQYF. The CDR3 DNA sequence: TGCAGTGTCCTCGACCGAGAGACCCAGTACTTC.

The chain couples TRBV5-1 to TRBJ2-7, with D possibly being TRBD1 (6 bases). Germline assignment: CDR1 SGHRS and CDR2 YFSETQ. The V end lost 2 bases, the J end lost 3 bases, and 15 bases lay between the germline ends. The CDR3 extends over 15 amino acids. CDR3 amino acids: CASSLRQEPHYEQYF. As DNA, the CDR3 is TGCGCCAGCAGCTTACGACAGGAGCCACACTACGAGCAGTACTTC.

This chain joins TRBV7-3 and TRBJ2-2, with D unresolved. CDR1 and CDR2 (germline): SGHTA, FQGTGA. CDR3 length: 13 residues. Trimming cost V 5 bases and J 6 bases, with 10 bases left between them. The CDR3 region has the DNA TGTGCCAGCAGCCCCTCGGGTGCCGGGGAGCTGTTTTTT. Its translation: CASSPSGAGELFF.

The chain links TRBV10-3 to TRBJ2-1; 9 positions agree with TRBD2. Germline CDR1 ENHRY, CDR2 SYGVKD. The junction had 6 bases not matched to a gene; V was cut back by 4 bases and J by 5 bases. The CDR3 is made up of 15 amino acids. The CDR3 DNA follows: TGTGCCATCAGTGGGCGGGGGGGTCTGAACAATGAGCAGTTCTTC. Protein sequence: CAISGRGGLNNEQFF.

This chain connects TRBV6-4 to TRBJ2-1, with D unclear. The CDR3 contains 15 residues. V lost 0 bases to trimming and J lost 8 bases, with 14 bases between them. Germline V gene data show CDR1 as MRHNA and CDR2 as SNTAGT. CDR3 region: CASSDSLSTSYEQFF. Written as DNA, the CDR3 is TGTGCCAGCAGTGACTCCCTATCAACGAGCTATGAGCAGTTCTTC.

This clone came up once. V usage is TRBV10-1 and J usage is TRBJ2-6, with unresolved D. The V gene lost 7 bases and the J gene lost 4 bases, with 11 bases spanning the gap. Germline V CDR1 and CDR2: WNHNN, SYGVQD (reference sequence). The CDR3 covers 14 residues. CDR3 in DNA: TGCGCCAGCAAAGAGTGTTCCGGGGCCAACGTCCTGACTTTC. Protein sequence: CASKECSGANVLTF.

This clone was observed a few times. The genes are TRBV7-2 and TRBJ2-5; D ambiguous. There are 13 residues in the CDR3. CDR1 and CDR2 from the germline V gene are SGHTA and FQGNSA. Deletions cut 1 base from V and 7 bases from J, with 10 bases between. The DNA of the CDR3 is TGTGCCAGCAGCTTAGACGGGTTGGGGACCCAGTACTTC. This translates into CASSLDGLGTQYF.

Only one count was recorded for this clone. CDR3 coding DNA: TGTGCCATCAGCAAAGGGGGAATCTACAATGAGCAGTTCTTC. Translation gives CAISKGGIYNEQFF. The gene calls are TRBV10-3 and TRBJ2-1, with D tentatively TRBD1 (6 bases). Germline CDR1 and CDR2: ENHRY and SYGVKD. The CDR3 is 14 amino acids. The V end lost 6 bases, the J end lost 3 bases, and 12 bases lay between the germline ends.

DNA for the CDR3: TGTGCCAGCAGTAAACAAAAAGGGTCAGGGATGAGTACTGAAGCTTTCTTT. Its translation is CASSKQKGSGMSTEAFF. The chain links TRBV27 to TRBJ1-1, with a weak D call TRBD1 (5 bases). Trimming left V 5 bases short and J 5 bases short, with 24 bases between. Germline V gives CDR1 MNHEY, CDR2 SMNVEV (reference sequence). The CDR3 totals 17 residues.

This clone appeared once. The chain combines TRBV5-8 with TRBJ2-7; D remains ambiguous. In germline, CDR1 is SGHTS, CDR2 YDEGEE. V was cut by 3 bases and J by 0 bases, with 13 bases left in between. This CDR3 is built from 15 residues. This chain's CDR3 is CASSSRARPSYEQYF. As DNA, the CDR3 is TGTGCCAGCAGCTCCCGTGCTAGACCCTCCTACGAGCAGTACTTC. Full variable domain (missing parts from reference TRBV5-8 and TRBJ2-7): EAGVTQSPTHLIKTRGQQATLRCSPISGHTSVYWYQQALGLGLQFLLWYDEGEERNRGNFPPRFSGRQFPNYSSELNVNALELEDSALYLCASSSRARPSYEQYFGPGTRLTVT.

V gene TRBV7-3 combines with J gene TRBJ1-1, with D maybe TRBD1 (5 bases). The V gene lost 4 bases and the J gene lost 8 bases, with 14 bases spanning the gap. CDR3 length equals 13 residues. The germline CDR1 and CDR2 sequences are SGHTA and FQGTGA. In nucleotides, the CDR3 is TGTGCCAGCAGCTCAGTCGGGGGGGTCGAAGCTTTCTTT. This codes for CASSSVGGVEAFF.

The CDR3 region is CASSAWEGEQYF. The CDR3 bases are TGTGCCAGCAGTGCCTGGGAGGGCGAGCAGTACTTC. The chain is built from TRBV2 and TRBJ2-7, with 7 bases identical to TRBD2. In germline, CDR1 is SNHLY, CDR2 FYNNEI. The CDR3 totals 12 residues. V trimming: 4 bases; J trimming: 6 bases; junction bases outside the gene matches: 3. Together with reference TRBV2 and TRBJ2-7, the CDR3 gives the full variable domain: EPEVTQTPSHQVTQMGQEVILRCVPISNHLYFYWYRQILGQKVEFLVSFYNNEISEKSEIFDDQFSVERPDGSNFTLKIRSTKLEDSAMYFCASSAWEGEQYFGPGTRLTVT.

This clone was detected only once. The chain joins TRBV28 to TRBJ1-2; TRBD1 matches 7 bases. Germline V gene sequence: CDR1 MDHEN, CDR2 SYDVKM. J gave up 13 bases and V 8 bases, and 16 bases lay outside the gene matches. The CDR3 runs to 13 residues. In nucleotides, the CDR3 is TGTGCCAGCTTTAGTCCCGGGACAGTCCGGGGCACCTTC. Protein: CASFSPGTVRGTF.

The chain uses TRBV28 and TRBJ1-2; possibly TRBD1 for D (5 bases). Trimming removed 4 bases at V and 9 bases at J, with 18 bases between. CDR3 length equals 14 residues. CDR1 is MDHEN and CDR2 is SYDVKM in the germline V gene. CDR3 nucleotide sequence: TGTGCCAGCAGTTGGCCAGGGACGGCGAACCGCTACACCTTC. Its translation: CASSWPGTANRYTF.

V and J are TRBV29-1 and TRBJ1-3; maybe TRBD1 (5 bases). This CDR3 region has 15 residues. The germline V and J ends were trimmed by 8 bases and 0 bases, with 17 bases remaining between them. Germline loops: CDR1 SQVTM, CDR2 ANQGSEA. The CDR3 sequence is CSIGAAGPSGNTIYF. For the CDR3, the DNA is TGCAGCATAGGGGCGGCAGGGCCCTCTGGAAACACCATATATTTT. The full variable domain, with the rest looked up from reference TRBV29-1 and TRBJ1-3, is SAVISQKPSRDICQRGTSLTIQCQVDSQVTMMFWYRQQPGQSLTLIATANQGSEATYESGFVIDKFPISRPNLTFSTLTVSNMSPEDSSIYLCSIGAAGPSGNTIYFGEGSWLTVV.